These 20 T cell receptor beta chains were sequenced from one sample in a study of shared clonotypes between healthy human individuals. The repertoire was sequenced with immunoSEQ multiplex PCR; TCRdb's copy has only in-frame clones and lacks some. The table includes over 850,000 clones, around three quarters detected once. Source material: memory CD4+ T cells from PBMCs. Described subset: CD45RA-negative fraction. Every receptor here comes from a man aged 18 to 30 in good health. Some clones in this sample may be carry-over from other donors' samples.

The V and J genes are TRBV7-8 and TRBJ1-2, with TRBD1 matching 7 bases. J lost 9 bases, V lost 5 bases, and 9 bases had no gene match. The germline CDR1 and CDR2 sequences are SGHVS and FQNEAQ. CDR3 length: 13 residues. CDR3 bases: TGTGCCAGCAGCACCACAGGGGACGAGAGCTACACCTTC. Translated, it gives CASSTTGDESYTF.

The J gene is TRBJ1-5, the V gene TRBV19, with D unresolved. V was trimmed by 1 base and J by 5 bases, leaving 12 bases between them. In germline, CDR1 is LNHDA, CDR2 SQIVND (reference sequence). There are 15 residues in the CDR3. CDR3: CASSIGGTAHQPQHF. The CDR3 DNA reads TGTGCCAGTAGTATAGGAGGCACAGCTCATCAGCCCCAGCATTTT. The variable domain in full, with the rest retrieved from reference TRBV19 and TRBJ1-5, is DGGITQSPKYLFRKEGQNVTLSCEQNLNHDAMYWYRQDPGQGLRLIYYSQIVNDFQKGDIAEGYSVSREKKESFPLTVTSAQKNPTAFYLCASSIGGTAHQPQHFGDGTRLSIL.

J is TRBJ1-2 and V is TRBV19; D is uncertain. Germline loops: CDR1 LNHDA, CDR2 SQIVND (reference sequence). V lost 4 bases and J lost 8, with 11 bases in between. The CDR3 sequence is 12 residues long. The CDR3 DNA reads as TGTGCCAGTAGTAACACAGCGGAGGGCTACACCTTC. It codes for CASSNTAEGYTF.

DNA for the CDR3: TGCGCCAGCAGCGCCGGAGAGCGAAATAGCAATCAGCCCCAGCATTTT. Its translation is CASSAGERNSNQPQHF. V is TRBV5-1 and J is TRBJ1-5; D uncertain. V gave up 4 bases and J gave up 0 bases, with 14 bases separating them. Germline values: CDR1 SGHRS, CDR2 YFSETQ. The CDR3 length is 16 residues.

This chain connects TRBV5-1 to TRBJ1-4; TRBD1 is a possible D gene (5 bases). Per the germline V gene, CDR1 is SGHRS and CDR2 is YFSETQ. This CDR3 comprises 15 residues. V lost 2 bases and J lost 8, with 16 bases in between. In nucleotides, the CDR3 is TGCGCCAGCAGCTTTTTAGGTGGGGGTGGAGAAAAACTGTTTTTT. It translates to CASSFLGGGGEKLFF.

This chain joins TRBV6-5 and TRBJ2-7; TRBD2 matches at 7 bases. The CDR3 runs to 15 residues. Trimming at V came to 0 bases and at J to 7 bases, leaving 9 bases not matched to a gene. Germline lookup yields CDR1 MNHEY and CDR2 SVGAGI. The CDR3 protein is CASSYSGGPGWEQYF. The CDR3 DNA sequence: TGTGCCAGCAGTTACTCGGGAGGGCCTGGTTGGGAGCAGTACTTC.

This clone was recorded many times. The CDR3 sequence: CASSPQPVDTQYF. For the CDR3, the DNA is TGTGCCAGCAGCCCCCAACCGGTGGATACGCAGTATTTT. This chain connects TRBV9 to TRBJ2-3; no clear D. Germline CDR1 reads SGDLS; CDR2 reads YYNGEE. The CDR3 runs 13 residues. V lost 4 bases to trimming and J lost 6 bases, with 12 bases between them.

This clone has just one count. At one of its ends the junction is not consistent with the germline gene, which may arise from a read error. This sequence joins TRBV30 and TRBJ2-1; D not certain. The CDR3 runs to 10 residues. Per germline, CDR1 GTSNPN and CDR2 SVGIG (reference sequence). The DNA for the CDR3 is TGTGCCTGGGGTGTCAATGAGCAGTTCTTC. It specifies CAWGVNEQFF. Full variable domain (remainder filled in from reference TRBV30 and TRBJ2-1): SQTIHQWPATLVQPVGSPLSLECTVEGTSNPNLYWYRQAAGRGLQLLFYSVGIGQISSEVPQNLSASRPQDRQFILSSKKLLLSDSGFYLCAWGVNEQFFGPGTRLTVL.

CDR3 loop: CASSVAWGDQETQYF. The CDR3 coding sequence is TGTGCCAGCAGCGTAGCTTGGGGGGATCAAGAGACCCAGTACTTC. The chain has TRBV9 and TRBJ2-5; the D gene is possibly TRBD2 (6 bases). The CDR3 spans 15 residues. V lost 0 bases, J lost 2 bases, and 11 bases lay in between. CDR1 and CDR2 (germline): SGDLS, YYNGEE. Based on the CDR3 plus reference TRBV9 and TRBJ2-5, the full variable domain is DSGVTQTPKHLITATGQRVTLRCSPRSGDLSVYWYQQSLDQGLQFLIQYYNGEERAKGNILERFSAQQFPDLHSELNLSSLELGDSALYFCASSVAWGDQETQYFGPGTRLLVL.

The chain carries TRBV12-2 and TRBJ2-3; whether TRBD2, the table's D call, matches the DNA was not checked. TRBV12-2 is a known pseudogene. The CDR3 extends over 18 amino acids. The CDR3 protein is CASRSQPRSPGLPDTQYF. CDR3 DNA sequence: TGTGCAAGTCGCTCGCAACCCCGGAGCCCCGGACTCCCAGATACGCAGTATTTT.

This chain uses TRBV29-1 with TRBJ1-5, with 9 bases that match TRBD1. Germline CDR1 reads SQVTM; CDR2 reads ANQGSEA. The CDR3 runs 11 residues. J lost 11 bases, V lost 7 bases, and 6 bases had no gene match. The CDR3 nucleotides are TGCAGCGCCGGACAGGGGTGGGCCCAGCATTTT. Translating it yields CSAGQGWAQHF.

The chain couples TRBV5-4 to TRBJ2-5; no definite D call. The CDR3 is made up of 12 amino acids. V shed 1 base and J shed 3 bases, with 4 bases lying between them. Per germline, CDR1 SGHNT and CDR2 YYREEE (reference sequence). The DNA for the CDR3 is TGTGCCAGCAGCTTGACCAAAGAGACCCAGTACTTC. It codes for CASSLTKETQYF.

The J gene is TRBJ2-7, the V gene TRBV5-1; TRBD2 agrees at 8 bases. The germline CDR1 and CDR2 sequences are SGHRS and YFSETQ. The CDR3 has 15 residues. J lost 5 bases, V lost 0 bases, and 7 bases had no gene match. In DNA form, the CDR3 reads TGCGCCAGCAGCTTGGCGGGACTAGGGGTCGACGAGCAGTACTTC. This translates into CASSLAGLGVDEQYF.

The CDR3 nucleotides read TGTGCCAGCTCCCCTCCGGGTGGGACCGGGGAGCTGTTTTTT. Its translation: CASSPPGGTGELFF. The chain has TRBV7-3 and TRBJ2-2, with D hard to call. The germline CDR1 and CDR2 sequences are SGHTA and FQGTGA. This CDR3 is built from 14 residues. Deletions cut 8 bases from V and 5 bases from J, with 15 bases between. The full variable domain, completed using reference TRBV7-3 and TRBJ2-2, is GAGVSQTPSNKVTEKGKYVELRCDPISGHTALYWYRQSLGQGPEFLIYFQGTGAADDSGLPNDRFFAVRPEGSVSTLKIQRTERGDSAVYLCASSPPGGTGELFFGEGSRLTVL.

The chain uses TRBV2 and TRBJ1-2; unclear D gene. With 4 bases removed from V and 4 bases from J, the gap between germline ends came to 10 bases. CDR1 is SNHLY and CDR2 is FYNNEI in the germline V gene. The CDR3 totals 13 residues. The CDR3 region is CASSGGPIYGYTF. In nucleotides, the CDR3 is TGTGCCAGCAGTGGAGGACCGATCTATGGCTACACCTTC.

The gene calls are TRBV19 and TRBJ1-2; TRBD1 is a possible D gene (6 bases). Germline V gene data show CDR1 as LNHDA and CDR2 as SQIVND (reference sequence). The CDR3 extends over 14 amino acids. V was cut by 6 bases and J by 2 bases, with 13 bases left in between. This chain's CDR3 is CASSPRGANYGYTF. CDR3 nucleotide sequence: TGTGCCAGTAGCCCTCGGGGGGCGAACTATGGCTACACCTTC.

With regard to this clone: Other DNA variants within this sample encode the same CDR3. This rearrangement joins TRBV5-1 to TRBJ2-5; D is unresolved. The V end was cut by 5 bases, the J end by 3 bases, with 5 bases between. Germline assignment: CDR1 SGHRS and CDR2 YFSETQ. The CDR3 length is 11 residues. CDR3 sequence (DNA): TGCGCCAGCAGTCTTAAAGAGACCCAGTACTTC. The encoded protein is CASSLKETQYF.

This chain connects TRBV9 to TRBJ1-4; a possible D gene is TRBD1 (5 bases). This CDR3 is 14 amino acids long. With 3 bases removed from V and 8 bases from J, the gap between germline ends came to 14 bases. Germline values: CDR1 SGDLS, CDR2 YYNGEE. CDR3 sequence reads: CASSAGPQGEKLFF. The CDR3, as DNA: TGTGCCAGCAGCGCGGGACCCCAAGGAGAAAAACTGTTTTTT.

Here the CDR3 reads CASSLEAGTSGYF. The CDR3 nucleotides read TGTGCCAGCAGTTTAGAAGCCGGGACTAGCGGGTATTTT. The chain recombines TRBV27 with TRBJ2-3, with 11 bases matching TRBD2. The CDR3 sequence is 13 residues long. Germline loops: CDR1 MNHEY, CDR2 SMNVEV (reference sequence). The junction had 6 bases not matched to a gene; V was cut back by 2 bases and J by 14 bases.

V usage is TRBV6-5 and J usage is TRBJ2-1; TRBD1 might be the D (6 bases). Deletions cut 7 bases from V and 10 bases from J, with 11 bases between. CDR1 and CDR2 from the germline V gene are MNHEY and SVGAGI. CDR3 length: 11 amino acids. The CDR3 region is CASIAQGEQFF. CDR3 nucleotides: TGTGCCAGCATCGCTCAGGGGGAGCAGTTCTTC.